One and the same sample provided the 25 T cell receptor beta chains below, sequenced in a study of blood T cell repertoires in COVID-19. Assay: immunoSEQ multiplex PCR; the TCRdb copy retains only in-frame clones and omits some. The sample contains roughly 230,000 clones, 70% to 90% of which appear only once. Sequencing input: peripheral blood. These receptor sequences come from a man aged 40-49 years with acute or convalescent COVID-19.

The chain links TRBV5-1 to TRBJ2-3; 11 nucleotides agree with TRBD2. CDR1 is SGHRS, CDR2 YFSETQ, per germline. This CDR3 comprises 14 residues. J gave up 5 bases and V 6 bases, and 5 bases lay outside the gene matches. For the CDR3, the DNA is TGCGCCAGCAAACTAGCGGGGGCTAGAGATACGCAGTATTTT. It specifies CASKLAGARDTQYF.

J is TRBJ1-1 and V is TRBV29-1; D is perhaps TRBD1 (5 bases). Trimming left V 4 bases short and J 5 bases short, with 11 bases between. Per the germline V gene, CDR1 is SQVTM and CDR2 is ANQGSEA. The CDR3 runs to 12 residues. The CDR3 loop reads CSVVYAGTEAFF. The CDR3 DNA sequence: TGCAGCGTTGTATACGCAGGGACTGAAGCTTTCTTT.

V is TRBV12-3 or TRBV12-4 and J is TRBJ2-1; TRBD2 aligns across 8 bases. J was trimmed by 9 bases and V by 2 bases; bases with no gene match: 3. The length of the CDR3 is 13 residues. The CDR3 DNA is TGTGCCAGCAGTTTACAGCGGGGGTTTGAGCAGTTCTTC. Protein: CASSLQRGFEQFF.

V and J are TRBV5-1 and TRBJ1-2, with 7 bases identical to TRBD1. The ends lost 2 bases at V and 8 bases at J; junction bases unmatched: 9. Germline CDR1 SGHRS, CDR2 YFSETQ. The CDR3 covers 14 residues. CDR3 DNA: TGCGCCAGCAGCTTTCCAGGGGGTACAGGGGGCTACACCTTC. Translating gives CASSFPGGTGGYTF.

This chain uses TRBV19 with TRBJ1-3; 8 bases fit TRBD1. The CDR3 contains 15 residues. In germline, CDR1 is LNHDA, CDR2 SQIVND (reference sequence). V was pared by 4 bases and J by 0 bases, with 2 bases of the junction left unmatched. CDR3 in DNA: TGTGCCAGTAGTAGGGACAGGCTCTCTGGAAACACCATATATTTT. As protein: CASSRDRLSGNTIYF.

This clone was seen more than once but under ten times. The V gene is TRBV20-1, the J gene TRBJ1-3, with D tentatively TRBD1 (6 bases). Trimming took 3 bases from V and 7 from J, leaving 10 bases between them. CDR3 length: 12 amino acids. Germline V gene lookup returns CDR1 DFQATT and CDR2 SNEGSKA (reference sequence). Here the CDR3 DNA reads TGCAGTGCTAGTCCAGGGGCCAACACCATATATTTT. This sequence encodes CSASPGANTIYF.

The J gene is TRBJ1-6, the V gene TRBV28; 7 positions agree with TRBD1. V trimming: 4 bases; J trimming: 11 bases; junction bases outside the gene matches: 14. This CDR3 region has 16 residues. Germline V gene lookup returns CDR1 MDHEN and CDR2 SYDVKM. CDR3 amino acids: CASSSRGRGSGAPLHF. Written as DNA, the CDR3 is TGTGCCAGCAGTTCTCGGGGCAGGGGGTCTGGAGCACCCCTCCACTTT.

The gene calls are TRBV6-2 or TRBV6-3 and TRBJ1-2; perhaps TRBD1 as D (5 bases). V was clipped by 4 bases and J by 2 bases, with 8 bases between them. There are 13 residues in the CDR3. The germline V gene has CDR1 MNHEY and CDR2 SVGEGT. DNA for the CDR3: TGTGCCAGCAGTTCACAGGAAAACTATGGCTACACCTTC. Translating gives CASSSQENYGYTF.

CDR3 region: CASSIDQTRPGTDNTEAFF. CDR3 coding DNA: TGTGCCAGTAGTATAGATCAAACTCGTCCCGGGACAGATAACACTGAAGCTTTCTTT. The gene calls are TRBV19 and TRBJ1-1; 7 bases map to TRBD1. Trimming cost V 0 bases and J 2 bases; bases outside gene matches: 15. This CDR3 contains 19 residues. The V gene's germline CDR1 is LNHDA and CDR2 SQIVND (reference sequence).

In regard to this clone: The same CDR3 can be traced to other DNA sequences in this sample. The chain carries TRBV18 and TRBJ2-7, with TRBD1 identical over 7 bases. CDR1 and CDR2 (germline): KGHSH, LQKENI. With 3 bases clipped from V and 3 bases from J, the junction kept 2 bases outside the gene matches. This CDR3 has 13 amino acids. The CDR3 coding sequence is TGTGCCAGCTCACCGGGACAGAACTACGAGCAGTACTTC. Translating it yields CASSPGQNYEQYF.

The chain combines TRBV5-1 with TRBJ1-2, with 8 bases that match TRBD1. Germline V gene sequence: CDR1 SGHRS, CDR2 YFSETQ. This CDR3 region has 16 residues. The trim removed 0 bases at V and 0 bases at J, leaving 4 bases unmatched. CDR3 bases: TGCGCCAGCAGCTTGGGTGGGACAGGAGCTAACTATGGCTACACCTTC. It translates to CASSLGGTGANYGYTF.

This chain joins TRBV5-1 and TRBJ1-2; 8 bases map to TRBD1. CDR3 length equals 12 residues. The V gene end was trimmed by 4 bases and the J gene end by 9 bases; junction bases not matched to a gene: 5. Germline assignment: CDR1 SGHRS and CDR2 YFSETQ. CDR3 sequence (DNA): TGCGCCAGCAGCCTAGGACAGGGAAGCTACACCTTC. Protein product: CASSLGQGSYTF.

The chain employs TRBV5-5 and TRBJ2-1, with D perhaps TRBD2 (5 bases). Germline CDR1 SGHKS, CDR2 YYEKEE (reference sequence). Trimming stripped 1 base from V and 4 bases from J, with 12 bases between. This CDR3 has 15 amino acids. CDR3 sequence reads: CASSLFGNTYNEQFF. The CDR3 nucleotides are TGTGCCAGCAGCTTGTTCGGGAATACGTACAATGAGCAGTTCTTC. Together with reference TRBV5-5 and TRBJ2-1, the CDR3 gives the full variable domain: DAGVTQSPTHLIKTRGQQVTLRCSPISGHKSVSWYQQVLGQGPQFIFQYYEKEERGRGNFPDRFSARQFPNYSSELNVNALLLGDSALYLCASSLFGNTYNEQFFGPGTRLTVL.

The rearrangement uses TRBV6-5 and TRBJ2-7; TRBD1 agrees at 10 bases. After removal of 7 bases from V and 2 bases from J, the junction contained 5 bases not matched to a gene. CDR1 and CDR2 (germline): MNHEY, SVGAGI. The CDR3 length is 14 residues. CDR3 DNA sequence: TGTGCCAGCACCCTGGACAGGGGGGCCTACGAGCAGTACTTC. Translated: CASTLDRGAYEQYF.

J is TRBJ1-5 and V is TRBV19, with 10 bases matching TRBD1. Germline CDR1 is LNHDA and CDR2 is SQIVND (reference sequence). The length of the CDR3 is 15 residues. J gave up 4 bases and V 8 bases, and 8 bases lay outside the gene matches. CDR3 sequence: CASLPGQGTNQPQHF. The CDR3 coding sequence is TGTGCCAGTCTACCGGGACAGGGGACAAATCAGCCCCAGCATTTT.

Concerning this clone itself: The sample holds other DNA sequences that translate to the same CDR3. The CDR3 loop is CASSLEDRTYEQYF. CDR3 DNA: TGCGCCAGCAGCTTGGAAGACAGAACGTACGAGCAGTACTTC. The gene calls are TRBV5-1 and TRBJ2-7; TRBD1 might be the D (5 bases). V lost 0 bases, J lost 4 bases, and 11 bases lay in between. CDR1 is SGHRS, CDR2 YFSETQ, per germline. This CDR3 has 14 residues. Full variable domain (missing parts from reference TRBV5-1 and TRBJ2-7): KAGVTQTPRYLIKTRGQQVTLSCSPISGHRSVSWYQQTPGQGLQFLFEYFSETQRNKGNFPGRFSGRQFSNSRSEMNVSTLELGDSALYLCASSLEDRTYEQYFGPGTRLTVT.

This chain links TRBV4-3 with TRBJ1-1, with 8 bases lining up with TRBD1. Per germline, CDR1 LGHNA and CDR2 YSLEER. The length of the CDR3 is 13 residues. V dropped 5 bases and J dropped 10; count of bases not matched to a gene: 9. In DNA, the CDR3 is TGCGCCAGCAGCGACGGACAGGGAAGAGCAGCTTTCTTT. As protein: CASSDGQGRAAFF.

The chain links TRBV5-4 to TRBJ1-2, with a possible D match to TRBD1 (6 bases). Germline V gene lookup returns CDR1 SGHNT and CDR2 YYREEE (reference sequence). This CDR3 contains 13 residues. The germline V and J ends were trimmed by 1 base and 4 bases, with 8 bases remaining between them. DNA for the CDR3: TGTGCCAGCAGCTTGCAGACAGGCTATGGCTACACCTTC. Its translation is CASSLQTGYGYTF. Combining the CDR3 with reference TRBV5-4 and TRBJ1-2 gives the whole variable domain ETGVTQSPTHLIKTRGQQVTLRCSSQSGHNTVSWYQQALGQGPQFIFQYYREEENGRGNFPPRFSGLQFPNYSSELNVNALELDDSALYLCASSLQTGYGYTFGSGTRLTVV.

This sequence joins TRBV2 and TRBJ1-1; D gene uncertain. The V end was cut by 5 bases, the J end by 7 bases, with 14 bases between. The CDR3 loop spans 13 amino acids. The germline gives CDR1 SNHLY, CDR2 FYNNEI. CDR3 nucleotide sequence: TGTGCCAGCAGTTTTTACGGGGAGCTTGAAGCTTTCTTT. It specifies CASSFYGELEAFF.

As concerns this clone: This sample also contains other DNA sequences that code for the same CDR3. The chain has TRBV18 and TRBJ1-2, with D possibly being TRBD1 (5 bases). This CDR3 is built from 13 residues. In germline, CDR1 is KGHSH, CDR2 LQKENI. V lost 2 bases and J 2 bases, leaving 6 bases between the germline ends. The CDR3, as DNA: TGTGCCAGCTCACCAGACAGAAACTATGGCTACACCTTC. Amino acids: CASSPDRNYGYTF.

The chain is built from TRBV6-5 and TRBJ1-1; D might be TRBD1 (5 bases). The ends were cut back, 7 bases at V and 7 bases at J, with 19 bases in the middle. There are 14 residues in the CDR3. The germline CDR1 and CDR2 sequences are MNHEY and SVGAGI. The CDR3 protein is CASTRFRERNEAFF. The CDR3 DNA reads as TGTGCCAGCACCCGATTCAGGGAACGGAATGAAGCTTTCTTT.

V gene TRBV5-6 combines with J gene TRBJ1-2; 9 bases fit TRBD1. The V and J ends lost 2 bases and 3 bases, in that order; junction bases with no gene match: 8. The CDR3 length is 16 residues. Germline loops: CDR1 SGHDT, CDR2 YYEEEE. The CDR3 DNA reads as TGTGCCAGCAGCTTATCTGTGGGACAGGGTTACTATGGCTACACCTTC. Translated: CASSLSVGQGYYGYTF.

J is TRBJ2-7 and V is TRBV30; 7 bases are shared with TRBD1. Germline V gene sequence: CDR1 GTSNPN, CDR2 SVGIG (reference sequence). V was clipped by 3 bases and J by 3 bases; unmatched bases: 5. This CDR3 has 13 amino acids. This CDR3 is CAWSSTGIYEQYF. CDR3 coding DNA: TGTGCCTGGAGCTCGACAGGGATCTACGAGCAGTACTTC.

The gene calls are TRBV2 and TRBJ1-5; tentatively, D is TRBD1 (6 bases). The CDR3 has 17 amino acids. V was clipped by 6 bases and J by 5 bases, with 23 bases between them. CDR1 and CDR2 from the germline V gene are SNHLY and FYNNEI. The chain's CDR3 is CASSPRQGKRSYQPQHF. CDR3 nucleotides: TGTGCCAGCAGCCCTCGGCAGGGGAAGCGAAGTTATCAGCCCCAGCATTTT.

This chain connects TRBV28 to TRBJ1-2; 7 bases are shared with TRBD1. V gave up 6 bases and J gave up 7 bases; unmatched junction bases: 5. The CDR3 length is 12 residues. Germline lookup yields CDR1 MDHEN and CDR2 SYDVKM. The CDR3 sequence: CASRATGSGYTF. For the CDR3, the DNA is TGTGCCAGCAGGGCGACAGGGAGTGGCTACACCTTC.